The sequence of this T cell receptor beta chain was determined in a study of beta chain features in type 1 diabetes. Regarding the study as a whole: Shorter TCRB CDR3s, moderately but significantly so, were found in Type 1 diabetes patients in all four CD4+ subsets. Whether TCRB rearrangement is influenced by HLA type was left unresolved in this analysis. Among type 1 diabetes patients, VDJ junctions had fewer insertions and more deletions.

Germline V gives CDR1 LGHNA, CDR2 YSLEER. The V gene lost 2 bases and the J gene lost 5 bases, with 9 bases spanning the gap. This CDR3 comprises 13 residues. What was sequenced were expressed TCRB transcripts, since all of the isolated RNA had been reverse transcribed. Clones were read by immunoSEQ multiplex PCR, and TCRdb kept only the in-frame ones, dropping some. Of roughly 500,000 clones listed, about an eighth are singletons. Purity above 95% was achieved in all sorted populations. As regards this clone: The antigen remains unidentified.

The sequencing sample was made of naive CD4+ T cells from blood. The chain has TRBV4-3 and TRBJ2-5; tentatively, D is TRBD2 (5 bases). This receptor was obtained from a young woman in good health. As DNA, the CDR3 is TGCGCCAGCAGCCAACGGGGATTGGAGACCCAGTACTTC. The encoded protein is CASSQRGLETQYF.